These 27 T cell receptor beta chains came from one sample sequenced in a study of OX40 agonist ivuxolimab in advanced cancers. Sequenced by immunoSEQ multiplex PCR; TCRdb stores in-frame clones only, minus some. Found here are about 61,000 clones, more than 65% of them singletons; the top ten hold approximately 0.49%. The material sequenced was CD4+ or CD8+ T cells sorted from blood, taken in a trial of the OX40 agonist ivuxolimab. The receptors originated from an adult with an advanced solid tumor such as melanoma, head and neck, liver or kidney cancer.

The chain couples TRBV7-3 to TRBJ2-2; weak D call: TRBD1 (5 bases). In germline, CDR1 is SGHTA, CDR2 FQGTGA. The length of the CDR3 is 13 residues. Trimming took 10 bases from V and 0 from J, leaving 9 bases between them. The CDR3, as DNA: TGTGCCACCCGACAGACGAACACCGGGGAGCTGTTTTTT. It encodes CATRQTNTGELFF.

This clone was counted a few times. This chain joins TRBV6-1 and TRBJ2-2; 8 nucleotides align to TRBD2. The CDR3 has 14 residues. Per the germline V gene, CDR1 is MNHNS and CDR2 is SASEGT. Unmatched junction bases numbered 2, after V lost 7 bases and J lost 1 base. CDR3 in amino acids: CASTTSVNTGELFF. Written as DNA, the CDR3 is TGTGCCAGCACGACTAGCGTGAACACCGGGGAGCTGTTTTTT.

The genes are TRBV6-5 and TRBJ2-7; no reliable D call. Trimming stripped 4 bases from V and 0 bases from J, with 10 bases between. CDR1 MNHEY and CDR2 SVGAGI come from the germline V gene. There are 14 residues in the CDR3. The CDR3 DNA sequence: TGTGCCAGCAGTTCAAACGCGGTCTCCTACGAGCAGTACTTC. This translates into CASSSNAVSYEQYF.

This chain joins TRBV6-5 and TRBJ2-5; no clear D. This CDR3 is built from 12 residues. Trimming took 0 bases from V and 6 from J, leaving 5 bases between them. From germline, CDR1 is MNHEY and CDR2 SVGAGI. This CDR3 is CASSYSSKTQYF. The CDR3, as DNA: TGTGCCAGCAGTTACTCGAGTAAGACCCAGTACTTC.

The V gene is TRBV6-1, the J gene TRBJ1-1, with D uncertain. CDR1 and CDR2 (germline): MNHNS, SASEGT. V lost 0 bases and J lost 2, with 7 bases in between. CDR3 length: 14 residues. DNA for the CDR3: TGTGCCAGCAGTGAAGCGCTAGGTAACACTGAAGCTTTCTTT. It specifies CASSEALGNTEAFF.

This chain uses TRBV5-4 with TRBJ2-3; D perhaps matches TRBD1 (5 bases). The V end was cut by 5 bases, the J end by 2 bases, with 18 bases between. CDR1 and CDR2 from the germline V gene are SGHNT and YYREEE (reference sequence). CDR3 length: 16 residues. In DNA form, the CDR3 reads TGTGCCAGCAGGCGTGCTAGGGGTGGGCCCACAGATACGCAGTATTTT. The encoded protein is CASRRARGGPTDTQYF.

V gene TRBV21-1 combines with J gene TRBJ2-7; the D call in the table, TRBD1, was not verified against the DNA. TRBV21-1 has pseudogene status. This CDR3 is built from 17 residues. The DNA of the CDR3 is TGTGCCAGGCCCCGGGACAGGGGTCCTGAGGGTTTGTACGAGCAGTACTTC. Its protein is CARPRDRGPEGLYEQYF.

The CDR3 is CSVPDGASVNTGELFF. CDR3 DNA: TGCAGCGTCCCGGATGGGGCTAGCGTGAACACCGGGGAGCTGTTTTTT. The chain uses TRBV29-1 and TRBJ2-2; TRBD2 is a possible D gene (6 bases). CDR1 and CDR2 from the germline V gene are SQVTM and ANQGSEA. The V gene lost 6 bases and the J gene lost 1 base, with 18 bases spanning the gap. CDR3 length: 16 residues.

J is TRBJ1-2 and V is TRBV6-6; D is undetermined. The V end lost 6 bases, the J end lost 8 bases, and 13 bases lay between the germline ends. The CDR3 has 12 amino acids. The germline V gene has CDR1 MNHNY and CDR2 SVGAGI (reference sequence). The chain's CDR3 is CASSPVGIGYTF. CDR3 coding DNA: TGTGCCAGCAGCCCGGTGGGGATCGGCTACACCTTC.

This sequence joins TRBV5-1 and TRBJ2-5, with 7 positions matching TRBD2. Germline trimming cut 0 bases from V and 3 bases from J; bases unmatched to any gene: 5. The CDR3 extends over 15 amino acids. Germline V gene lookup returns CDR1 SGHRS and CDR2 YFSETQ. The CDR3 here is CASSLAPAGEETQYF. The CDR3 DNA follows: TGCGCCAGCAGCTTGGCCCCCGCGGGAGAAGAGACCCAGTACTTC.

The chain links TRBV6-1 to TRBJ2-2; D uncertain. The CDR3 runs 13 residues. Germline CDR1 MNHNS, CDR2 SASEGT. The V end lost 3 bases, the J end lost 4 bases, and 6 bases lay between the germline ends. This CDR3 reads CASSDESTGELFF. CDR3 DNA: TGTGCCAGCAGTGATGAGAGCACCGGGGAGCTGTTTTTT.

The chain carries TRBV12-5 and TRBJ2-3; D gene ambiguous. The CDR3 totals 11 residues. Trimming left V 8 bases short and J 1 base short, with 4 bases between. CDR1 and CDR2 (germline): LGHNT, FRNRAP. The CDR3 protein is CASRGTDTQYF. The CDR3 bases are TGTGCTAGTAGGGGCACAGATACGCAGTATTTT.

The CDR3 loop reads CAWSVGLAGVEQYF. CDR3 sequence (DNA): TGTGCCTGGAGTGTGGGGCTAGCGGGAGTTGAGCAGTACTTC. The J gene is TRBJ2-7, the V gene TRBV30; TRBD2 matches 10 bases. V shed 0 bases, J shed 7 bases, and the junction held 6 bases outside the gene matches. Germline CDR1 reads GTSNPN; CDR2 reads SVGIG (reference sequence). The CDR3 is 14 residues long.

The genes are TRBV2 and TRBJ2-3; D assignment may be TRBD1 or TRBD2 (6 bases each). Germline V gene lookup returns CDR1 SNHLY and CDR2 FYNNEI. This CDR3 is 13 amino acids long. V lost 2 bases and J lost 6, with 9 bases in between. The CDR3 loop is CASSERRGDTQYF. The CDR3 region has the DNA TGTGCCAGCAGTGAAAGGAGGGGGGATACGCAGTATTTT.

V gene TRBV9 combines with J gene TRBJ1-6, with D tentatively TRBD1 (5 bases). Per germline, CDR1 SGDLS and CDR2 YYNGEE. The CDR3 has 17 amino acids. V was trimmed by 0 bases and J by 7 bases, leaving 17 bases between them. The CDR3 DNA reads TGTGCCAGCAGCGTAGCTCGGGGCCCGGGGACCAATTCACCCCTCCACTTT. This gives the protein CASSVARGPGTNSPLHF.

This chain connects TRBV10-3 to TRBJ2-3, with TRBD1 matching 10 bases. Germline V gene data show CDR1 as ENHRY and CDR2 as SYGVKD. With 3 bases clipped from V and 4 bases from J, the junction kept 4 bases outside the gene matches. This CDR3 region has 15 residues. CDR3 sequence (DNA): TGTGCCATCAGTGACCGGGACAGGGGCCCAGATACGCAGTATTTT. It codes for CAISDRDRGPDTQYF.

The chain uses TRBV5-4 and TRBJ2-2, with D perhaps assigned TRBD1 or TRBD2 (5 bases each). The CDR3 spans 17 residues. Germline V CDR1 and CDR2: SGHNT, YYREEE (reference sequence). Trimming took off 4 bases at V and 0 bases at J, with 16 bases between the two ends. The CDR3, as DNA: TGTGCCAGCAGCCCCCCGGGGACGCTCGCGAACACCGGGGAGCTGTTTTTT. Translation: CASSPPGTLANTGELFF.

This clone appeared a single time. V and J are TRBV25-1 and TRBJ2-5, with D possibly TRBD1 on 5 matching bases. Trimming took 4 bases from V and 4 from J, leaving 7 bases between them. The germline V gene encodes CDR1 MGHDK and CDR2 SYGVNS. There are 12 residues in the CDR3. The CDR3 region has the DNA TGTGCCAGCAGTGCAGGGTTAGAGACCCAGTACTTC. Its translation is CASSAGLETQYF.

DNA for the CDR3: TGTGCCAGCAGCTTAGGGGACGGCCGACTTTATGGCTACACCTTC. It yields the protein CASSLGDGRLYGYTF. The V and J genes are TRBV11-3 and TRBJ1-2, with D perhaps TRBD1 (5 bases). Trimming cost V 1 base and J 5 bases, with 14 bases left between them. Per the germline V gene, CDR1 is SGHNT and CDR2 is YENEEA. CDR3 length: 15 amino acids.

The CDR3 bases are TGTGCCAGCAGCGCGTCCTCGACCCAAGAGACCCAGTACTTC. Amino acids: CASSASSTQETQYF. The chain is built from TRBV9 and TRBJ2-5, with D hard to call. The germline gives CDR1 SGDLS, CDR2 YYNGEE. V was shortened by 3 bases and J by 1 base, with 10 bases between the two germline ends. The CDR3 runs 14 residues. The full variable domain, with the rest looked up from reference TRBV9 and TRBJ2-5, is DSGVTQTPKHLITATGQRVTLRCSPRSGDLSVYWYQQSLDQGLQFLIQYYNGEERAKGNILERFSAQQFPDLHSELNLSSLELGDSALYFCASSASSTQETQYFGPGTRLLVL.

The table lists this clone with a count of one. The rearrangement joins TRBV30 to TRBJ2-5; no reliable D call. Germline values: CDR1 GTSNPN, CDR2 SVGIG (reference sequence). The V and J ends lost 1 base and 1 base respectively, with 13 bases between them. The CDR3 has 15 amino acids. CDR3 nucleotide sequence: TGTGCCTGGAGTGGGGCTGATACCAGCCAAGAGACCCAGTACTTC. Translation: CAWSGADTSQETQYF.

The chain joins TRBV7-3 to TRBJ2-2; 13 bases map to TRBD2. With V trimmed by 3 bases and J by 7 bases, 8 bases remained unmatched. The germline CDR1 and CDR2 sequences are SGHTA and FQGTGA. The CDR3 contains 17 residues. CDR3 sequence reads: CASSFGLAGDVGGELFF. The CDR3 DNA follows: TGTGCCAGCAGCTTCGGACTAGCGGGAGATGTGGGCGGGGAGCTGTTTTTT.

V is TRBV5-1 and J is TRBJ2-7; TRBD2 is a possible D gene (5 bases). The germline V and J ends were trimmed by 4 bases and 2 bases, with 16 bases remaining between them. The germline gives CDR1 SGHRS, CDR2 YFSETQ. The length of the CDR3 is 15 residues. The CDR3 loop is CASSPGWGVTYEQYF. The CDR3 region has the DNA TGCGCCAGCAGCCCGGGATGGGGTGTTACCTACGAGCAGTACTTC.

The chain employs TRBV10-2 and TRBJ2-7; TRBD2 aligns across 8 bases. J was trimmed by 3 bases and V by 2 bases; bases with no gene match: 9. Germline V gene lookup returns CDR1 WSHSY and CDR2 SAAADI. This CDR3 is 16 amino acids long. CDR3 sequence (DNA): TGCGCCAGCAGTGAGAGGCGGCCTAGCGGGTACTACGAGCAGTACTTC. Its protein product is CASSERRPSGYYEQYF.

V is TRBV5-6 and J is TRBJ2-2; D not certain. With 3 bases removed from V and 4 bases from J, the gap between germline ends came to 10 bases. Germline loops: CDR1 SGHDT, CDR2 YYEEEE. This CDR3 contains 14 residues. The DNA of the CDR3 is TGTGCCAGCAGCTGGCTAGAAGTCACCGGGGAGCTGTTTTTT. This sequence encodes CASSWLEVTGELFF.

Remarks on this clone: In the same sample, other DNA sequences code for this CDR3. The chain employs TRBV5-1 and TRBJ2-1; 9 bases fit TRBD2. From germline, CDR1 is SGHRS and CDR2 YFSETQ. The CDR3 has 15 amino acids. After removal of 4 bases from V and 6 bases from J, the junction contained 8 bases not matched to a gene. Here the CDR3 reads CASSLGLARSNEQFF. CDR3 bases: TGCGCCAGCAGCCTGGGACTAGCCAGGTCCAATGAGCAGTTCTTC.

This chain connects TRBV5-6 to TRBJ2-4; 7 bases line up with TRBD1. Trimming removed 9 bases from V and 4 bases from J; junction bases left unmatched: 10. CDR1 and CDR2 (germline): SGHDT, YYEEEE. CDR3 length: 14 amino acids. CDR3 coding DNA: TGTGCCACCGACTTTTGGGACAGAAAAAACATTCAGTACTTC. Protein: CATDFWDRKNIQYF.